Described below is a single T cell receptor beta chain sequence and its context. Germline V CDR1 and CDR2: SNHLY, FYNNEI. V dropped 8 bases and J dropped 9; count of bases not matched to a gene: 8. The length of the CDR3 is 13 residues. The data originate from a study of T cell clonotyping in hematopoietic cell transplantation. Here immunoSEQ multiplex PCR was the method, and the copy in TCRdb shows in-frame clones only, minus some. The sample gives some 1,000 clones, 65% to 70% of which show up once; around 45% is in the top ten. This material consisted of peripheral blood mononuclear cells, taken 100 days after allogeneic stem cell transplant. The TCR was taken from a female patient between 30 and 39 years old who had an allogeneic stem cell transplant, so T cells may come from the graft donor. Some clones in this sample may be carry-over from other donors' samples. This rearrangement joins TRBV2 to TRBJ2-1; the match to TRBD2 covers 9 bases. CDR3 region: CASGAGGPGEQFF. The CDR3 nucleotides read TGTGCCAGCGGGGCGGGGGGGCCCGGTGAGCAGTTCTTC.